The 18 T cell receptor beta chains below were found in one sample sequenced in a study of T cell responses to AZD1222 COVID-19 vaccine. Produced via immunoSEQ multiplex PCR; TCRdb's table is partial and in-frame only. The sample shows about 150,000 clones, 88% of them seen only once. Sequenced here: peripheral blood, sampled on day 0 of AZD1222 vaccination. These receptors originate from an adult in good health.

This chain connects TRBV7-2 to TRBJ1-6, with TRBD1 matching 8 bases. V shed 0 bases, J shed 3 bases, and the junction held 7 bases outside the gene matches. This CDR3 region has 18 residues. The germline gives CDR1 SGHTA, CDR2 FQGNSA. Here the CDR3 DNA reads TGTGCCAGCAGCTTAGCCAGTGACAGGGGTGGCTATAATTCACCCCTCCACTTT. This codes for CASSLASDRGGYNSPLHF.

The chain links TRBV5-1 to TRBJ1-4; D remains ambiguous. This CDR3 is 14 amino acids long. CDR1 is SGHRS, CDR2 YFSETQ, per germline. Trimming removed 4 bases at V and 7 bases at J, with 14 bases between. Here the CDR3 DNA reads TGCGCCAGCAGCACGGGAGATGGAATTGAAAAACTGTTTTTT. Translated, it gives CASSTGDGIEKLFF.

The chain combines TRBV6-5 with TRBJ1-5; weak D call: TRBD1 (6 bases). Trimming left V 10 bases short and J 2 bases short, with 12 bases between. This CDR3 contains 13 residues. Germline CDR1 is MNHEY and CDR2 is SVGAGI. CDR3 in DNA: TGTGCCACGAAAGGGGGTGGCAATCAGCCCCAGCATTTT. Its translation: CATKGGGNQPQHF.

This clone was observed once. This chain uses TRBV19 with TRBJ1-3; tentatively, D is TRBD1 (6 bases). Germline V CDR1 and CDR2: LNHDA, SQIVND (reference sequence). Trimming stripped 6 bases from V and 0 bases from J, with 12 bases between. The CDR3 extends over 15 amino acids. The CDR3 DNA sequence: TGTGCCAGTAGACCGACAGGCGTCTCTGGAAACACCATATATTTT. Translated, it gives CASRPTGVSGNTIYF.

CDR3 in DNA: TGCAGCGTTGCGGGACAGAACACCGGGGAGCTGTTTTTT. Translated: CSVAGQNTGELFF. The V and J genes are TRBV29-1 and TRBJ2-2, with D perhaps matching TRBD1 (6 bases). From germline, CDR1 is SQVTM and CDR2 ANQGSEA. Trimming took 4 bases from V and 1 from J, leaving 7 bases between them. This CDR3 has 13 residues.

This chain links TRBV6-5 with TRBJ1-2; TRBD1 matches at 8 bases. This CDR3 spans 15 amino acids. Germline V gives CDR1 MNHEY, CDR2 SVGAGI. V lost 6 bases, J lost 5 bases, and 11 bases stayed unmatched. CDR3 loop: CASRQRDRFRYGYTF. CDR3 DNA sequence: TGTGCCAGCAGACAAAGGGACAGGTTTCGGTATGGCTACACCTTC.

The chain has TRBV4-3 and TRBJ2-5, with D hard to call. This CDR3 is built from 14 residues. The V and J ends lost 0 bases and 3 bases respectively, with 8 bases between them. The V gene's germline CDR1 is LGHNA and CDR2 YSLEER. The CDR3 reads CASSQEVQEETQYF. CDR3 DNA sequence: TGCGCCAGCAGCCAAGAAGTCCAGGAAGAGACCCAGTACTTC.

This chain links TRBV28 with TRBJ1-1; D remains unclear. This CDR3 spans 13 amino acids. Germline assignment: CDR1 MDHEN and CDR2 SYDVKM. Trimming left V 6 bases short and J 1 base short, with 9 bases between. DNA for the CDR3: TGTGCCAGCAGCAGTACAGAGAACACTGAAGCTTTCTTT. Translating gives CASSSTENTEAFF.

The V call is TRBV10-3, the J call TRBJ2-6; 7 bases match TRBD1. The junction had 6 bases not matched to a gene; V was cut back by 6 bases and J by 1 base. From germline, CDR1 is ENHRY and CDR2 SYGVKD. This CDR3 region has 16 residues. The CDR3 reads CAISQDRTSGANVLTF. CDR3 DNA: TGTGCCATCAGCCAGGACAGGACGTCTGGGGCCAACGTCCTGACTTTC.

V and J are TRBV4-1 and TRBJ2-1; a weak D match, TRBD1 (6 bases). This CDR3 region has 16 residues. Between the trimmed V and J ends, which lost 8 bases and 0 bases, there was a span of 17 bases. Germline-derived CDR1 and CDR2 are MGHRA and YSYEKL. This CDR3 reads CASAVQGENSYNEQFF. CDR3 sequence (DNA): TGCGCCAGCGCCGTACAGGGAGAGAACTCCTACAATGAGCAGTTCTTC.

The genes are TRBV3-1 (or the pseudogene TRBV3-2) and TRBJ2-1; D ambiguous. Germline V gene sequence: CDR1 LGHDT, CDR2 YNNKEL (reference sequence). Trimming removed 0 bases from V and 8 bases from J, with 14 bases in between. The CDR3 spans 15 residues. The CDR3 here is CASSQEWGSQDEQFF. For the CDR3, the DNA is TGTGCCAGCAGCCAAGAGTGGGGATCGCAGGATGAGCAGTTCTTC.

In DNA, the CDR3 is TGTGCCAGAAGCTTACCTGGGAGGCAGATAGAGAATCAGCCCCAGCATTTT. This encodes CARSLPGRQIENQPQHF. The rearrangement joins TRBV7-5 to TRBJ1-5. TRBV7-5 is listed as a pseudogene. The CDR3 has 17 residues.

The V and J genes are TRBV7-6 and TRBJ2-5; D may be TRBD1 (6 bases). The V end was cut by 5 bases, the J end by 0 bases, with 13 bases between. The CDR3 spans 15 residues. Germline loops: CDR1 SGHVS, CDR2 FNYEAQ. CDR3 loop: CASSPIQGNQETQYF. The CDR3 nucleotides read TGTGCCAGCAGCCCCATCCAGGGGAACCAAGAGACCCAGTACTTC.

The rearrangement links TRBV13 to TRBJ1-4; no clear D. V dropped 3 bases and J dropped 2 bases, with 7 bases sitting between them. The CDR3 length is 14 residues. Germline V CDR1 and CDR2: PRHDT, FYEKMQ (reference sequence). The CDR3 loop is CASSFWFTNEKLFF. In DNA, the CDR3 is TGTGCCAGCAGCTTCTGGTTTACTAATGAAAAACTGTTTTTT.

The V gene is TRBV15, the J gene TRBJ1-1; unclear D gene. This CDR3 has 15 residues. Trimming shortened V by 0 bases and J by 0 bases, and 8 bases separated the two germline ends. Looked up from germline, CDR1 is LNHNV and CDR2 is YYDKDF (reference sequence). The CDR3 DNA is TGTGCCACCAGCAGAGATTCGTCCATGAACACTGAAGCTTTCTTT. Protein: CATSRDSSMNTEAFF.

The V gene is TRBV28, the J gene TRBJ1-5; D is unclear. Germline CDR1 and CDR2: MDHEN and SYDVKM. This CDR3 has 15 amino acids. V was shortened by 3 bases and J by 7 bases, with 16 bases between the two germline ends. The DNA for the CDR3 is TGTGCCAGCAGTTTCTCCTTAGCAGCCAGCCAGCCCCAGCATTTT. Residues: CASSFSLAASQPQHF.

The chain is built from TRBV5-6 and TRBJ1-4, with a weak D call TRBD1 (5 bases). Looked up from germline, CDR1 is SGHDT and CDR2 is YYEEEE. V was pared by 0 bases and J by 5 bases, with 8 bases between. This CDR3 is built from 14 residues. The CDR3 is CASSLGQLNEKLFF. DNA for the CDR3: TGTGCCAGCAGCTTGGGACAGCTAAATGAAAAACTGTTTTTT.

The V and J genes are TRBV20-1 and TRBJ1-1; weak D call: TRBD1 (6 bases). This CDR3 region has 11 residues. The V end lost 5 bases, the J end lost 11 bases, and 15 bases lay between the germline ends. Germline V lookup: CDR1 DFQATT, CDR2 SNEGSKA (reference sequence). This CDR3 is CSAAAEGGAFF. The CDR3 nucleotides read TGCAGTGCTGCGGCTGAAGGGGGGGCTTTCTTT.